This T cell receptor (beta chain) was profiled in a study of T cells after yellow fever vaccination. A single record per CDR3 protein comes from TCRdb applying MiXCR to the 5' RACE reads. The sample lists tens of thousands of distinct CDR3 sequences, 7.5% to 9% occurring once. A few counts support this clonotype. This sample comprised CD8+ T cells sorted from PBMCs, obtained on the day of the yellow fever booster vaccination. The receptor's source is a man aged 25-45 years who received the YFV17D yellow fever vaccine.

CDR3 nucleotide sequence: TGCAGTGCTAGAGATCCAGGGGGCGCCTACAATGAGCAGTTCTTC. This translates into CSARDPGGAYNEQFF. The chain recombines TRBV20-1 with TRBJ2-1, with 8 bases lining up with TRBD1. In germline, CDR1 is DFQATT, CDR2 SNEGSKA (reference sequence). CDR3 length: 15 residues. With 0 bases clipped from V and 2 bases from J, the junction kept 3 bases outside the gene matches.